Sequencing of this TCR beta chain was carried out in a study of identical twins. This CDR3 region has 13 residues. Germline CDR1 reads DFQATT; CDR2 reads SNEGSKA (reference sequence). Using its own MiXCR run on the 5' RACE reads, TCRdb lists one record per CDR3 protein. This sample has about 100,000 distinct CDR3 sequences, with under 7% found just once. Sequenced material: memory T cells sorted from blood. The TCR originated in a woman in her 50s in good health. The rearrangement uses TRBV20-1 and TRBJ2-1; 9 bases align to TRBD1. CDR3 coding DNA: TGCAGCGGAACAGGGGGCGGTTACAATGAGCAGTTCTTC. As protein: CSGTGGGYNEQFF.